A selection of T cell receptor beta chains follows, all from one sample in a study of blood T cell repertoires in COVID-19. Assay: immunoSEQ multiplex PCR; the TCRdb copy retains only in-frame clones and omits some. In the table there are roughly 290,000 clones, about nine tenths of which are singletons. The source material was peripheral blood. Every receptor here comes from a woman in her twenties or thirties with COVID-19, enrolled during active disease. Both conserved end residues are part of each CDR3. The D gene is left open where the match is weak. Clone size is not always given. Where it is, it says once, few, many or a class for expanded clones.

CDR3nt: TGTGCCAGTCAGCGAGGTCTCGGGGACACTGAAGCTTTCTTT
CDR3aa: CASQRGLGDTEAFF
len: 14
abundance: -
v_gene: TRBV19
j_gene: TRBJ1-1
d_gene: -

CDR3nt: TGTGCCAGCAGTTTAAAGCAAGCGGGAGATACGCAGTATTTT
CDR3aa: CASSLKQAGDTQYF
len: 14
abundance: -
v_gene: TRBV28
j_gene: TRBJ2-3
d_gene: -

CDR3nt: TGCGCCAGCAGCCCGGGACAGGGGGTGAATTCACCCCTCCACTTT
CDR3aa: CASSPGQGVNSPLHF
len: 15
abundance: -
v_gene: TRBV5-1
j_gene: TRBJ1-6
d_gene: TRBD1

CDR3nt: TGTGCCACCCAGGGAAGGCAGGCGAACACCGGGGAGCTGTTTTTT
CDR3aa: CATQGRQANTGELFF
len: 15
abundance: -
v_gene: TRBV19
j_gene: TRBJ2-2
d_gene: -

CDR3nt: TGTGCCAGCATCTTAAGGGCGGGGCTAGATACGCAGTATTTT
CDR3aa: CASILRAGLDTQYF
len: 14
abundance: -
v_gene: TRBV28
j_gene: TRBJ2-3
d_gene: -

CDR3nt: TGTGCCAGCTCACCTGCCACTAGCGGGAGGGCCGGAGATACGCAGTATTTT
CDR3aa: CASSPATSGRAGDTQYF
len: 17
abundance: -
v_gene: TRBV18
j_gene: TRBJ2-3
d_gene: TRBD2

CDR3nt: TGTGCCAGCAGTGAACGCGGACTGTACACTGAAGCTTTCTTT
CDR3aa: CASSERGLYTEAFF
len: 14
abundance: once
v_gene: TRBV25-1
j_gene: TRBJ1-1
d_gene: -

CDR3nt: TGTGCCTGGATAGACAGAATAAACACTGAAGCTTTCTTT
CDR3aa: CAWIDRINTEAFF
len: 13
abundance: -
v_gene: TRBV30
j_gene: TRBJ1-1
d_gene: -

CDR3nt: TGTGCCAGCAGCGTAGGGCAGTACAATGAGCAGTTCTTC
CDR3aa: CASSVGQYNEQFF
len: 13
abundance: -
v_gene: TRBV9
j_gene: TRBJ2-1
d_gene: -

CDR3nt: TGTGCCAGTAGTCCGAGTAAAGGGACGACTAGTACCTACGAGCAGTACTTC
CDR3aa: CASSPSKGTTSTYEQYF
len: 17
abundance: -
v_gene: TRBV19
j_gene: TRBJ2-7
d_gene: -

CDR3nt: TGTGCCAGCAGCCCTAGGCGCCCATCCTACAATGAGCAGTTCTTC
CDR3aa: CASSPRRPSYNEQFF
len: 15
abundance: -
v_gene: TRBV7-6
j_gene: TRBJ2-1
d_gene: -

CDR3nt: TGTGCCAGTACAGCGAAAGCTAGCACAGATACGCAGTATTTT
CDR3aa: CASTAKASTDTQYF
len: 14
abundance: once
v_gene: TRBV19
j_gene: TRBJ2-3
d_gene: -

CDR3nt: TGTGCCAGCACCCCAAGCTCCCCGTCTAATGAAAAACTGTTTTTT
CDR3aa: CASTPSSPSNEKLFF
len: 15
abundance: -
v_gene: TRBV6-5
j_gene: TRBJ1-4
d_gene: -

CDR3nt: TGTGCCAGCAGCCTATCCCTGTCGACAGTGCAAGAGACCCAGTACTTC
CDR3aa: CASSLSLSTVQETQYF
len: 16
abundance: -
v_gene: TRBV5-8
j_gene: TRBJ2-5
d_gene: -

CDR3nt: TGTGCCAGCAGACTACAGGGGGCCGAGCAGTACTTC
CDR3aa: CASRLQGAEQYF
len: 12
abundance: -
v_gene: TRBV3-1/TRBV3-2
j_gene: TRBJ2-7
d_gene: TRBD1

CDR3nt: TGTGCCACCAGCAGAGATGTGACAACATCGAGCTCCTACAATGAGCAGTTCTTC
CDR3aa: CATSRDVTTSSSYNEQFF
len: 18
abundance: -
v_gene: TRBV15
j_gene: TRBJ2-1
d_gene: -

CDR3nt: TGTGCCAGCACGGGTTTGGCGGGAGTGGAGGAGACCCAGTACTTC
CDR3aa: CASTGLAGVEETQYF
len: 15
abundance: once
v_gene: TRBV6-6
j_gene: TRBJ2-5
d_gene: TRBD2

CDR3nt: TGTGCCAGCAGACGGGGACTAGCGGCCTACAATGAGCAGTTCTTC
CDR3aa: CASRRGLAAYNEQFF
len: 15
abundance: -
v_gene: TRBV13
j_gene: TRBJ2-1
d_gene: TRBD2

CDR3nt: TGTGCCAGCAGTTACGTACGAGCGGGAGGTGTCAATGAGCAGTTCTTC
CDR3aa: CASSYVRAGGVNEQFF
len: 16
abundance: -
v_gene: TRBV6-5
j_gene: TRBJ2-1
d_gene: TRBD2

CDR3nt: TGTGCCAGCAGTTTGGAAGACAGGGGGCACTACGAGCAGTACTTC
CDR3aa: CASSLEDRGHYEQYF
len: 15
abundance: -
v_gene: TRBV28
j_gene: TRBJ2-7
d_gene: TRBD1

CDR3nt: TGTGCCAGCAGTTACTCAGGGACAGGGTTGACTGAAGCTTTCTTT
CDR3aa: CASSYSGTGLTEAFF
len: 15
abundance: -
v_gene: TRBV6-5
j_gene: TRBJ1-1
d_gene: TRBD1

CDR3nt: TGTGCCAGCAGTTTCCCTCAGGGGGCGGGCAATCAGCCCCAGCATTTT
CDR3aa: CASSFPQGAGNQPQHF
len: 16
abundance: -
v_gene: TRBV6-2/TRBV6-3
j_gene: TRBJ1-5
d_gene: TRBD1